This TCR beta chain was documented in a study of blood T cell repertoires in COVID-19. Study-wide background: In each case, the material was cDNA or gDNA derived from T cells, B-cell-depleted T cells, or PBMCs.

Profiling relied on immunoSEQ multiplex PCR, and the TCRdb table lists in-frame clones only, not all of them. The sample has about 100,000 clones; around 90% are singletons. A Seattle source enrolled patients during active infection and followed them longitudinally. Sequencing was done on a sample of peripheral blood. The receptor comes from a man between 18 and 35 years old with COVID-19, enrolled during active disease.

CDR3 sequence: CASSRFGGRVYDGYTF. CDR3 sequence (DNA): TGTGCCAGCAGCCGCTTCGGGGGGCGGGTCTATGATGGCTACACCTTC. The chain joins TRBV7-3 to TRBJ1-2, with D perhaps matching TRBD1 (6 bases). Trimming pared 5 bases from V and 6 bases from J, leaving 22 bases between. This CDR3 has 16 amino acids. Germline loops: CDR1 SGHTA, CDR2 FQGTGA.